These T cell receptor beta chains were read from a single sample in a study of T cells expressing NK-cell markers. TCRdb re-called the 5' RACE reads and gives one entry per CDR3 protein, without DNA. This listing includes roughly 450,000 distinct CDR3 sequences. Sequencing input: blood T cells: a sorted CD56 or NKG2C T cell subset, CD4+ or CD8+ T cells, or bulk PBMC T cells (not recorded which). Receptors were obtained from a woman aged 50 to 65 in good health. Each CDR3 is given with its conserved first and last residue.

V: TRBV7-8
J: TRBJ1-2
CDR3: CASSFAGGKGYTF

V: TRBV12-3/TRBV12-4
J: TRBJ1-3
CDR3: CASSLRRASGNTIYF

V: TRBV5-1
J: TRBJ2-3
CDR3: CASRRRLEGTDTQYF

V: TRBV20-1
J: TRBJ1-1
CDR3: CSARDPQAGPAEAFF

V: TRBV2
J: TRBJ2-1
CDR3: CASWTSRGNEQFF

V: TRBV10-3
J: TRBJ2-3
CDR3: CAISEYILRTDTQYF

V: TRBV20-1
J: TRBJ2-1
CDR3: CSAVRGFAYNEQFF

V: TRBV12-3/TRBV12-4
J: TRBJ2-2
CDR3: CASSETGGEQWLFF

V: TRBV6-5
J: TRBJ2-1
CDR3: CASSEPGTSGRRKQFF

V: TRBV12-3/TRBV12-4
J: TRBJ2-3
CDR3: CASSPRLDTQYF

V: TRBV6-6
J: TRBJ2-6
CDR3: CASRPTGYGANVLTF

V: TRBV7-9
J: TRBJ2-5
CDR3: CASRPGTSGRTQYF

V: TRBV28
J: TRBJ2-6
CDR3: CASSNRGQKPLSGANVLTF

V: TRBV5-1
J: TRBJ1-2
CDR3: CASSLKGQERYGYTF

V: TRBV2
J: TRBJ2-3
CDR3: CATRDSFFTDTQYF

V: TRBV15
J: TRBJ2-1
CDR3: CATRLAGNYNEQFF

V: TRBV20-1
J: TRBJ2-3
CDR3: CSASRRASTDTQYF